This T cell receptor (beta chain) was recovered during a study of blood T cells in healthy people across ages. Overall study findings and caveats: It was not known whether donors were CMV positive (a possible confounder of expanded clonotype changes). In long-lived donors, naive CD4+ cell counts and diversity exceeded those of aged donors.

A note on this clonotype: Its cognate antigen is unknown. A single base separates this from a much larger clone, so it may be a read error.

The V and J ends lost 5 bases and 7 bases, in that order; junction bases with no gene match: 10. The CDR3 contains 14 residues. Combining a sample-barcoded 5' primer with a J-beta primer mix, a second PCR ran for about 6 to 12 cycles. One entry per CDR3 protein results from TCRdb running MiXCR on the 5' RACE reads. In the table there are about 800,000 distinct CDR3 sequences, about half of which are singletons. J is TRBJ2-7 and V is TRBV12-3 or TRBV12-4; TRBD2 aligns across 8 bases. Sequencing input: blood. The sequence was obtained from an elderly man in good health. CDR3 sequence reads: CASSQAGGYNEQYF. The CDR3 coding sequence is TGTGCCAGCAGTCAGGCGGGAGGTTACAATGAGCAGTACTTC.